The following is a T cell receptor beta chain sequence with its context. The data stem from a study of blood T cell repertoires in COVID-19. The protocol was immunoSEQ multiplex PCR, while the TCRdb copy is restricted to in-frame clones and leaves out a portion. Of about 250,000 clones in the sample, approximately 85% were seen once. Looked up from germline, CDR1 is SGHDT and CDR2 is YYEEEE. The CDR3 is 16 amino acids. The trim removed 1 base at V and 4 bases at J, leaving 9 bases unmatched. The TCR originated in a human donor with COVID-19, enrolled during active disease. The donor label of this sample is uncertain. The genes are TRBV5-6 and TRBJ2-7; 9 bases map to TRBD2. The sample consisted of peripheral blood. DNA of the CDR3: TGTGCCAGCAGCTTGACCCTGGGTAGCGGGAGTTACGAGCAGTACTTC. Its protein is CASSLTLGSGSYEQYF.